The rows below give T cell receptor beta chains drawn from one sample of a study of T-cell memory formation after mild COVID-19. TCRdb re-called the 5' RACE reads with MiXCR, one entry per CDR3 protein. Altogether around 370,000 distinct CDR3 sequences are present, roughly 21% being singletons, with the ten largest covering 12%. The sample was PBMCs or a T cell subset sorted from them (not recorded which). These receptors were obtained from an adult woman who had mild COVID-19 (a few samples of this study predate the infection). Cell type and time point are not known. Each CDR3 is given with its conserved first and last residue. The order of the fields is V gene, clone size, CDR3 length, D gene, J gene, CDR3 protein, CDR3 DNA. The D gene is left open where the match is weak. Clone size, where shown, is once, few, many, or a class for clones that have expanded.

TRBV6-5,-,16,-,TRBJ2-6,CASSYSPNTGANVLTF,TGTGCCAGCAGTTACTCCCCCAACACTGGGGCCAACGTCCTGACTTTC
TRBV2,-,13,-,TRBJ2-5,CASSVFSQETQYF,TGTGCCAGCAGTGTGTTCAGCCAAGAGACCCAGTACTTC
TRBV24-1,-,14,-,TRBJ2-1,CATGTLSNYNEQFF,TGTGCCACCGGGACTCTCTCGAATTACAATGAGCAGTTCTTC
TRBV12-3/TRBV12-4,few,14,-,TRBJ1-2,CASSHADGPRGYTF,TGTGCCAGCAGTCACGCGGACGGACCTCGGGGCTACACCTTC
TRBV5-1,-,14,-,TRBJ1-4,CASSLGRAREKLFF,TGCGCCAGCAGCTTGGGCAGGGCCCGGGAAAAACTGTTTTTT
TRBV12-3/TRBV12-4,-,16,TRBD2,TRBJ2-1,CASSNRGVLSYNEQFF,TGTGCCAGCAGTAATCGGGGGGTCCTCTCCTACAATGAGCAGTTCTTC
TRBV5-1,-,19,TRBD1,TRBJ1-6,CASSSSFAGTGSEDSPLHF,TGCGCCAGCAGCTCCTCATTCGCCGGGACAGGGTCGGAGGATTCACCCCTCCACTTT
TRBV29-1,-,13,TRBD1,TRBJ1-5,CSALGQGNQPQHF,TGCAGCGCCTTAGGACAGGGAAATCAGCCCCAGCATTTT
TRBV7-9,many,14,-,TRBJ2-5,CASSLVRGRGTQYF,TGTGCCAGCAGCTTAGTGCGAGGAAGGGGGACCCAGTACTTC
TRBV2,-,14,TRBD1,TRBJ1-2,CASSERQGVYGYTF,TGTGCCAGCAGTGAAAGACAGGGAGTCTATGGCTACACCTTC
TRBV3-1,-,13,-,TRBJ1-5,CASSQGGTGLRHF,TGTGCCAGCAGCCAAGGAGGGACGGGACTACGGCATTTT
TRBV5-1,-,13,TRBD1,TRBJ2-2,CASAATGTGELFF,TGCGCCAGCGCAGCGACAGGGACCGGGGAGCTGTTTTTT
TRBV2,-,14,TRBD1,TRBJ1-5,CASHGTGNNQPQHF,TGTGCCAGCCACGGGACAGGGAATAATCAGCCCCAGCATTTT
TRBV7-2,-,13,-,TRBJ2-4,CASSLGLAARWHF,TGTGCCAGCAGCCTCGGATTAGCGGCCCGATGGCACTTC
TRBV6-1,-,13,TRBD1,TRBJ1-6,CASSASGTGALHF,TGTGCCAGCAGTGCTTCCGGGACAGGGGCCCTCCACTTT
TRBV11-2,few,15,TRBD2,TRBJ2-7,CASSLASGGRQEQYF,TGTGCCAGCAGCTTGGCTTCGGGGGGGCGTCAAGAGCAGTACTTC
TRBV4-3,-,18,TRBD2,TRBJ2-7,CASSQGYPSSGYPYEQYF,TGCGCCAGCAGCCAAGGTTACCCGTCTAGCGGGTACCCCTACGAGCAGTACTTC
TRBV5-1,few,15,TRBD1,TRBJ2-7,CASSSVRGPSYEQYF,TGCGCCAGCAGCTCAGTCAGGGGGCCGTCCTACGAGCAGTACTTC
TRBV20-1,-,16,-,TRBJ1-2,CSAREAPGEADYGYTF,TGCAGTGCTAGAGAGGCACCGGGCGAGGCGGACTATGGCTACACCTTC
TRBV25-1,-,14,TRBD1,TRBJ1-2,CASSEGDNTGDYTF,TGTGCCAGCAGTGAAGGGGACAACACAGGGGACTACACCTTC
TRBV29-1,-,15,TRBD1,TRBJ2-6,CSVGQVSSGANVLTF,TGCAGCGTCGGACAGGTCAGCTCTGGGGCCAACGTCCTGACTTTC